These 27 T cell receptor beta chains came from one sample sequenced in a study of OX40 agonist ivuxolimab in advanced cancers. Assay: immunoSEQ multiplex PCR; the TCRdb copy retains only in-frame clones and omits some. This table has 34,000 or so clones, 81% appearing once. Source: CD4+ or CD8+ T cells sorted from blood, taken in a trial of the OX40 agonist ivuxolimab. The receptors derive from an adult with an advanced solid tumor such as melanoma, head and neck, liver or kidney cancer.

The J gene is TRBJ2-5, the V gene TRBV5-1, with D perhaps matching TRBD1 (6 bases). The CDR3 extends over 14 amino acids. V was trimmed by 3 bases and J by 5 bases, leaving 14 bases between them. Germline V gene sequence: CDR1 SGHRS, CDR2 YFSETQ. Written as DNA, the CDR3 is TGCGCCAGCAGCTACAACAGGGAATCGGAGACCCAGTACTTC. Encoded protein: CASSYNRESETQYF.

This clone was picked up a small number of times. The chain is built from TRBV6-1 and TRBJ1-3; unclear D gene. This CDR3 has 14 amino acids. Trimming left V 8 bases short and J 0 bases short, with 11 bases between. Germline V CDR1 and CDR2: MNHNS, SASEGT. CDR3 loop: CASRASLSGNTIYF. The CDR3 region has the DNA TGTGCCAGCCGGGCCTCCCTCTCTGGAAACACCATATATTTT.

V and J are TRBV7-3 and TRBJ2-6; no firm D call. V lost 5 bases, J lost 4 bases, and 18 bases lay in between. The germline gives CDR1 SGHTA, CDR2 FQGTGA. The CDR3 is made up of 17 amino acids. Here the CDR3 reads CASSLNRWGSGANVLTF. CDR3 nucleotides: TGTGCCAGCAGCCTCAATAGGTGGGGTTCCGGGGCCAACGTCCTGACTTTC.

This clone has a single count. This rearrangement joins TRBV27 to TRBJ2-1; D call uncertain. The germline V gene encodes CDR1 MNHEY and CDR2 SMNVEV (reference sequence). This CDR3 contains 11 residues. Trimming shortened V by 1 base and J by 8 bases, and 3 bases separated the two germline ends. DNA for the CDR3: TGTGCCAGCAGTTTATTTCATGAGCAGTTCTTC. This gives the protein CASSLFHEQFF.

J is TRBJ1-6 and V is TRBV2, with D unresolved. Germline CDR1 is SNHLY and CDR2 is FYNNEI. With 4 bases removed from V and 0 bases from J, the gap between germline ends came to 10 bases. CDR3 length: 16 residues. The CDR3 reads CASSGKVSSYNSPLHF. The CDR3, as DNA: TGTGCCAGCAGTGGGAAAGTGAGCTCCTATAATTCACCCCTCCACTTT.

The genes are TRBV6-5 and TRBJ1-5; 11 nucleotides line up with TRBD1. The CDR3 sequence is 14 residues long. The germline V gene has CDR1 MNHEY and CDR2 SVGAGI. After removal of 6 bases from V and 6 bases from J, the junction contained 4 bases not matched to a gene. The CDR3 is CASRSGTGGQPQHF. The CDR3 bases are TGTGCCAGCAGATCCGGGACAGGGGGTCAGCCCCAGCATTTT.

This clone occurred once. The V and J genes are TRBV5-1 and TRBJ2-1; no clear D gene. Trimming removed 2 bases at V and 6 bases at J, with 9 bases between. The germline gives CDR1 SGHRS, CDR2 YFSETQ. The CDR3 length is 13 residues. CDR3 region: CASSFPNSNEQFF. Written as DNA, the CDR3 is TGCGCCAGCAGCTTCCCGAATAGCAATGAGCAGTTCTTC.

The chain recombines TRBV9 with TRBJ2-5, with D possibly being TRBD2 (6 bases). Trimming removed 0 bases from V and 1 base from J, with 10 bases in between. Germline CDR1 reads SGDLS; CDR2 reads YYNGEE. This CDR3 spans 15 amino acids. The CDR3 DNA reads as TGTGCCAGCAGCGTAGTCGGCGGGATCCAAGAGACCCAGTACTTC. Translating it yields CASSVVGGIQETQYF.

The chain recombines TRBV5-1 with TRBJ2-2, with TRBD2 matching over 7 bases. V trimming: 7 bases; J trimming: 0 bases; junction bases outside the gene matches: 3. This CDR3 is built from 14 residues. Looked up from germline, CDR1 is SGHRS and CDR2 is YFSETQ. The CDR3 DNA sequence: TGCGCCAGCGCTAGCGGCCCGAACACCGGGGAGCTGTTTTTT. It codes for CASASGPNTGELFF.

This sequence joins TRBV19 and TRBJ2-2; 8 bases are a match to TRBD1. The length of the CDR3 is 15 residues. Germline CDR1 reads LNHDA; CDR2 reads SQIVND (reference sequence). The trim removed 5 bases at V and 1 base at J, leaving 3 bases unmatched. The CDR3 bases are TGTGCCAGTAGTGGGGGACAGGTGAACACCGGGGAGCTGTTTTTT. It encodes CASSGGQVNTGELFF.

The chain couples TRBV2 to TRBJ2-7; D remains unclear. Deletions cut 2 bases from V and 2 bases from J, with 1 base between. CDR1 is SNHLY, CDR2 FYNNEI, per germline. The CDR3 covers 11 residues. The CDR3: CASSETYEQYF. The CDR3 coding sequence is TGTGCCAGCAGTGAAACCTACGAGCAGTACTTC.

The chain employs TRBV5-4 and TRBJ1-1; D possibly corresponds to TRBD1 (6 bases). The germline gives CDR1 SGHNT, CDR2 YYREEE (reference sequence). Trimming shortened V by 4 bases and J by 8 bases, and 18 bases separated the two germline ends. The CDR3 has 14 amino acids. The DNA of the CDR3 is TGTGCCAGCAGCCCTCAGACAGGACTTACGGAAGCTTTCTTT. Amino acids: CASSPQTGLTEAFF.

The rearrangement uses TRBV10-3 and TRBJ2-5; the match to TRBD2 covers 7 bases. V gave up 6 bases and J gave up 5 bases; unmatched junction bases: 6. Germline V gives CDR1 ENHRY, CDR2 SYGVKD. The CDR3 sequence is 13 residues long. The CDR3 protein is CAIRAGSGETQYF. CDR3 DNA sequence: TGTGCCATCAGGGCGGGTAGCGGGGAGACCCAGTACTTC.

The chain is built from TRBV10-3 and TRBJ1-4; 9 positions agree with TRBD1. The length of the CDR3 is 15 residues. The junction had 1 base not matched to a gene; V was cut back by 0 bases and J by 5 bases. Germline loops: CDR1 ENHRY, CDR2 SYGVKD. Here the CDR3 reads CAISESGQGNEKLFF. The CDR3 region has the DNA TGTGCCATCAGTGAGTCCGGACAGGGGAATGAAAAACTGTTTTTT.

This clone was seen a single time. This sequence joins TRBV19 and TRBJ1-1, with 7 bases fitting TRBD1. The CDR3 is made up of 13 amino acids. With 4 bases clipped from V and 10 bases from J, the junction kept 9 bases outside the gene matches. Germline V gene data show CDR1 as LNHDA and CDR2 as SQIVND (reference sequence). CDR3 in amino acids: CASSKTGEASAFF. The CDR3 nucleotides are TGTGCCAGTAGTAAAACAGGGGAGGCGTCAGCTTTCTTT.

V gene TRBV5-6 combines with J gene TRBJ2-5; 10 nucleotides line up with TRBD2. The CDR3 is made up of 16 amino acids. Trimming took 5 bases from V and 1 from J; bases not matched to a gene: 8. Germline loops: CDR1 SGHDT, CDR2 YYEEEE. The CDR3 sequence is CASRWLAGAPQETQYF. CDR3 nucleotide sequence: TGTGCCAGCAGGTGGCTAGCGGGGGCCCCCCAAGAGACCCAGTACTTC.

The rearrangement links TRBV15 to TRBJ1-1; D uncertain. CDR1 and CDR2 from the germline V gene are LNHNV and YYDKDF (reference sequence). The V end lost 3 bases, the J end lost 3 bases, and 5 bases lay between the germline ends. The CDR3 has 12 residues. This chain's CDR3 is CATSSRDTEAFF. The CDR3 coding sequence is TGTGCCACCAGCAGTCGGGACACTGAAGCTTTCTTT.

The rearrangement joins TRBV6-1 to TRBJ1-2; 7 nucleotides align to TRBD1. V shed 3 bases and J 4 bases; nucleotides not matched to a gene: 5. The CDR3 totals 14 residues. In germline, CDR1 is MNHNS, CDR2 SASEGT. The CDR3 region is CASSENRGAYGYTF. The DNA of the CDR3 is TGTGCCAGCAGTGAGAACAGGGGCGCCTATGGCTACACCTTC.

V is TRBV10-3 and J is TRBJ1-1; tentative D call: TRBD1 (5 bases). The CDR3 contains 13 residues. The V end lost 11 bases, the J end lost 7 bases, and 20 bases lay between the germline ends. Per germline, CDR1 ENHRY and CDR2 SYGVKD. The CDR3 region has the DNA TGTGCCGTAGGCAGGGAACGGTGGGGTGAAGCTTTCTTT. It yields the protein CAVGRERWGEAFF.

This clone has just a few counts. As DNA, the CDR3 is TGTGCCAGCAGTGACAGGGGGCCCTATGGCTACACCTTC. This sequence encodes CASSDRGPYGYTF. V and J are TRBV6-1 and TRBJ1-2; 8 bases match TRBD1. CDR1 MNHNS and CDR2 SASEGT come from the germline V gene. This CDR3 is 13 amino acids long. With V trimmed by 3 bases and J by 4 bases, 1 base remained unmatched.

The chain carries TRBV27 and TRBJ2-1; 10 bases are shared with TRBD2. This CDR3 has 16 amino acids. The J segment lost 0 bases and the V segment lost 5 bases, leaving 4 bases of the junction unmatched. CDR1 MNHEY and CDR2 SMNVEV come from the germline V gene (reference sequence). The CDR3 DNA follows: TGTGCCAGCAGTACACGACTAGCGGGCTCCTACAATGAGCAGTTCTTC. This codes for CASSTRLAGSYNEQFF.

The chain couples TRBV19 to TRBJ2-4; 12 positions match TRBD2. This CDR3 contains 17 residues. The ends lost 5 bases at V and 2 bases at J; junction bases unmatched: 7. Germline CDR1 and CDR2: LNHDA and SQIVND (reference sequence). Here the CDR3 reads CASSFSSGGASKNIQYF. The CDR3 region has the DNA TGTGCCAGTAGTTTCTCTAGCGGGGGGGCCTCCAAAAACATTCAGTACTTC.

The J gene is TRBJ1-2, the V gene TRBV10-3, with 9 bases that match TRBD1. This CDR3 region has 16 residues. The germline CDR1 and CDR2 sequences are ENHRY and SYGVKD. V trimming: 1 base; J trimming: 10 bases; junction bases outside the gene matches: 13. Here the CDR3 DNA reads TGTGCCATCAGTGAGTTTACCGGGACAGGGAGCGGAGTCTACACCTTC. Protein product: CAISEFTGTGSGVYTF.

CDR3 residues: CASSVPWDRGSISGNTIYF. CDR3 sequence (DNA): TGTGCCAGCAGTGTCCCGTGGGACAGGGGCTCCATCTCTGGAAACACCATATATTTT. J is TRBJ1-3 and V is TRBV6-1; 10 bases match TRBD1. J lost 0 bases, V lost 4 bases, and 12 bases had no gene match. There are 19 residues in the CDR3. CDR1 MNHNS and CDR2 SASEGT come from the germline V gene.

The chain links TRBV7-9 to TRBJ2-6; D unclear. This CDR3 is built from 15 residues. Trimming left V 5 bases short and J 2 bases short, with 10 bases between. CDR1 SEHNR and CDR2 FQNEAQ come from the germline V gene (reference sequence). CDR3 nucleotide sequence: TGTGCCAGCAGCCCCCGTGGTCCTGGGGCCAACGTCCTGACTTTC. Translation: CASSPRGPGANVLTF.

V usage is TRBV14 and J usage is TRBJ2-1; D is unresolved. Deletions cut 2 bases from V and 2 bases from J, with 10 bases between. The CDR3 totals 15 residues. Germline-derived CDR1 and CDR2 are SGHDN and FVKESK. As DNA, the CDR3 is TGTGCCAGCAGCCAAATCCTTGGGCCCTACAATGAGCAGTTCTTC. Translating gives CASSQILGPYNEQFF.

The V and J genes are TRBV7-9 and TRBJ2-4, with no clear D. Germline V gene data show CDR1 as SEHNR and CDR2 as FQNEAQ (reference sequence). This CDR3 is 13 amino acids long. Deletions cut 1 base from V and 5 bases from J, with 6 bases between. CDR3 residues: CASSLGYQNIQYF. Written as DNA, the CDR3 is TGTGCCAGCAGCTTAGGATACCAAAACATTCAGTACTTC.